The rows below give T cell receptor beta chains drawn from one sample of a study of cytomegalovirus exposure and HLA in healthy donors. Profiling relied on immunoSEQ multiplex PCR, and the TCRdb table lists in-frame clones only, not all of them. The table lists 120,000 to 150,000 clones, about 79% of them singletons. Source material: PBMCs. Source of these receptors: a male donor in good health and CMV-seronegative. CDR3s include the opening cysteine and the closing phenylalanine or tryptophan. Each record gives: J gene, clone size, CDR3 length, D gene, V gene, CDR3 DNA, CDR3 protein. A D gene is named only where the DNA matches it firmly. Not all rows give a size; the values are once, few, many and, for expanded clones, a class.

TRBJ2-3,few,14,TRBD2,TRBV7-3,TGTGCCAGCAGCTTAGGGGGGGAGTGGGATACGCAGTATTTT,CASSLGGEWDTQYF
TRBJ1-2,.,18,TRBD1,TRBV5-4,TGTGCCAGCACCACCGGAGGGGGGACAGGGGCGCGAGTCTATGGCTACACCTTC,CASTTGGGTGARVYGYTF
TRBJ2-2,few,13,.,TRBV14,TGTGCCAGCCGCCAAAGTAGCGGAGGGGAGCTGTTTTTT,CASRQSSGGELFF
TRBJ2-2,few,14,.,TRBV6-4,TGTGCCAGCAGTTCCGTCTCGAACACCGGGGAGCTGTTTTTT,CASSSVSNTGELFF
TRBJ1-2,once,13,.,TRBV27,TGTGCCAGCACCGCCGGACAGAACTATGGCTACACCTTC,CASTAGQNYGYTF
TRBJ2-3,few,16,.,TRBV5-1,TGCGCCAGCAGCTTGGGTTCGTCGGTTAGCACAGATACGCAGTATTTT,CASSLGSSVSTDTQYF
TRBJ1-1,.,15,TRBD1,TRBV5-1,TGCGCCAGCAGCTTGGTGGCAGGGGGATTCGCTGAAGCTTTCTTT,CASSLVAGGFAEAFF
TRBJ1-1,.,13,.,TRBV29-1,TGCAGCGTAGCAGGGCATCCTAACACTGAAGCTTTCTTT,CSVAGHPNTEAFF
TRBJ2-2,.,15,TRBD1,TRBV7-9,TGTGCCAGCAGCCCAGGACAGGGTGAGACCGGGGAGCTGTTTTTT,CASSPGQGETGELFF
TRBJ2-2,.,19,TRBD1,TRBV19,TGTGCCAGTAGTATACCCCTCCGTCCCGGACAGGGGAACACCGGGGAGCTGTTTTTT,CASSIPLRPGQGNTGELFF
TRBJ1-5,.,17,TRBD1,TRBV10-1,TGCGCCAGCAGAGGGGGCACACCAAACTGGGGCAATCAGCCCCAGCATTTT,CASRGGTPNWGNQPQHF
TRBJ2-1,.,11,.,TRBV11-3,TGTGCCAGCATGGGGGCTTATGAGCAGTTCTTC,CASMGAYEQFF
TRBJ2-7,.,13,TRBD2,TRBV10-2,TGCGCCAGCAGTGAGCTAGCGGGGTACGAGCAGTACTTC,CASSELAGYEQYF
TRBJ1-2,.,14,TRBD1,TRBV7-9,TGTGCCAGCAGTTTAAGTCGGACAGGGGATGGCTACACCTTC,CASSLSRTGDGYTF
TRBJ2-1,once,16,TRBD2,TRBV28,TGTGCCAGCAGTGGGGTTAGCGGGGGGCTTTACAATGAGCAGTTCTTC,CASSGVSGGLYNEQFF
TRBJ1-4,.,13,.,TRBV2,TGTGCCAGCAGCGCCCGGACAGCTGAAAAACTGTTTTTT,CASSARTAEKLFF
TRBJ2-2,.,15,.,TRBV9,TGTGCCAGCAGCGTTGCAGACGCGGGCACCGGGGAGCTGTTTTTT,CASSVADAGTGELFF
TRBJ2-1,.,15,TRBD1,TRBV6-5,TGTGCCAGCAGCCCCGGGACAGGCCCGACGGATGAGCAGTTCTTC,CASSPGTGPTDEQFF
TRBJ1-6,.,15,.,TRBV2,TGTGCCAGCCGATACTCGGGACGGGGGGGGACACCCCTCCACTTT,CASRYSGRGGTPLHF
TRBJ2-1,.,13,TRBD2,TRBV11-2,TGTGCCAGCAGCGGGGGGGTTTACAATGAGCAGTTCTTC,CASSGGVYNEQFF
TRBJ2-1,few,16,TRBD2,TRBV5-1,TGCGCCAGCAGCTTGGAGGGACTAGCGAATTACAATGAGCAGTTCTTC,CASSLEGLANYNEQFF
TRBJ2-1,.,13,.,TRBV7-9,TGTGCCAGCAGCTTAGGACTGGTAAATGAGCAGTTCTTC,CASSLGLVNEQFF
TRBJ1-1,.,16,TRBD1,TRBV7-6,TGTGCCAGCAGCTTAGCGCGGACAGGGGGGGACACTGAAGCTTTCTTT,CASSLARTGGDTEAFF
TRBJ2-4,once,18,TRBD2,TRBV19,TGTGCCAGTAGTATATCGGGACTAGCGGGAGGGACCAAAAACATTCAGTACTTC,CASSISGLAGGTKNIQYF
TRBJ1-2,.,16,TRBD1,TRBV5-6,TGTGCCAGCAGCTTGGTAGGACAGGCGGCCTTCTATGGCTACACCTTC,CASSLVGQAAFYGYTF
TRBJ2-1,few,15,TRBD2,TRBV7-2,TGTGCCAGCAGCTTGGTGAGGACGGGGGGAGATGAGCAGTTCTTC,CASSLVRTGGDEQFF
TRBJ2-7,.,12,.,TRBV12-5,TGTGCTAGTGGCCCCCAGGCCTACGAGCAGTACTTC,CASGPQAYEQYF
TRBJ2-3,.,15,TRBD2,TRBV7-9,TGTGCCAGCAGTCCCGGGACTAGCGGACTAGATACGCAGTATTTT,CASSPGTSGLDTQYF
TRBJ2-1,.,10,TRBD1,TRBV2,TGTGCCAGCCCGGGACAGGGTCAGTTCTTC,CASPGQGQFF
TRBJ2-7,.,15,.,TRBV18,TGTGCCAGCTCACCATCATCTAAGAGCACCTACGAGCAGTACTTC,CASSPSSKSTYEQYF
TRBJ1-1,few,12,.,TRBV9,TGTGCCAGCAGCCCCCAGGGGACTGAAGCTTTCTTT,CASSPQGTEAFF
TRBJ2-7,once,14,TRBD2,TRBV5-4,TGTGCCAGCAGCTTGGCTAGCGGGAGCTACGAGCAGTACTTC,CASSLASGSYEQYF
TRBJ1-5,few,15,TRBD1,TRBV6-1,TGTGCCAGCAGATCAGGGACAGGCAGTTTGAAGCCCCAGCATTTT,CASRSGTGSLKPQHF
TRBJ1-1,few,14,TRBD1,TRBV6-5,TGTGCCAGCAGCCGAGGACAGGGGTCCACTGAAGCTTTCTTT,CASSRGQGSTEAFF
TRBJ1-6,.,13,.,TRBV6-5,TGTGCCAGCAGTTACGAAGGGAGTTCACCCCTCCACTTT,CASSYEGSSPLHF
TRBJ2-5,once,12,TRBD2,TRBV29-1,TGCAGCGTAAGCGGGAACCAAGAGACCCAGTACTTC,CSVSGNQETQYF
TRBJ1-2,.,15,TRBD1,TRBV6-1,TGTGCCAGCAGTGCCCGACAGGGCCCTAACTATGGCTACACCTTC,CASSARQGPNYGYTF
TRBJ2-1,.,12,.,TRBV6-1,TGTGCCAGCAGTGTGCAGGGCAATGAGCAGTTCTTC,CASSVQGNEQFF
TRBJ2-3,.,16,TRBD1,TRBV5-4,TGTGCCAGCAGCGGTCCGGGACAGGCTAGCACAGATACGCAGTATTTT,CASSGPGQASTDTQYF
TRBJ2-7,.,17,TRBD1,TRBV7-2,TGTGCCAGCAGCTTAGCTCCGACCGGGACAGGGCTCAACGAGCAGTACTTC,CASSLAPTGTGLNEQYF
TRBJ1-1,.,15,.,TRBV9,TGTGCCAGCAGCCCTCGGGACACCGTGAACACTGAAGCTTTCTTT,CASSPRDTVNTEAFF
TRBJ2-2,.,18,TRBD1,TRBV15,TGTGCCACCAGCAGATCGTTCACGGGACAGGGGCACACCGGGGAGCTGTTTTTT,CATSRSFTGQGHTGELFF
TRBJ2-7,.,15,.,TRBV6-1,TGTGCCAGCAGTGAACCGGGTTCAGGGTCCTACGAGCAGTACTTC,CASSEPGSGSYEQYF
TRBJ2-1,.,14,TRBD2,TRBV18,TGTGCCAGCTCACCTCAGACTAGCGCGAATGAGCAGTTCTTC,CASSPQTSANEQFF
TRBJ2-7,.,12,.,TRBV7-9,TGTGCCAGCAGCCCCGGGGGCTACGAGCAGTACTTC,CASSPGGYEQYF
TRBJ2-7,.,13,.,TRBV5-4,TGTGCCAGCAGCTTGAGGGGTCCCTACGAGCAGTACTTC,CASSLRGPYEQYF
TRBJ1-2,.,15,.,TRBV6-1,TGTGCCAGCAGTCGGGACAACCCTTCTAACTATGGCTACACCTTC,CASSRDNPSNYGYTF
TRBJ2-1,.,14,TRBD2,TRBV6-5,TGTGCCAGCAGAAGGGGACTAGCGGGGAATGAGCAGTTCTTC,CASRRGLAGNEQFF
TRBJ2-1,.,15,TRBD2,TRBV7-9,TGTGCCAGCAGCTTAGGCCTAGCGGGGGGCAATGAGCAGTTCTTC,CASSLGLAGGNEQFF
TRBJ1-1,.,16,TRBD1,TRBV25-1,TGTGCCAGCAGCGACAGGGGCTCGGGTCGGAACACTGAAGCTTTCTTT,CASSDRGSGRNTEAFF
TRBJ1-2,.,15,.,TRBV7-9,TGTTCCAGCAGCCCAGGCTCCGACAGGACCTATGGCTACACCTTC,CSSSPGSDRTYGYTF
TRBJ1-4,.,14,.,TRBV6-1,TGTGCCAGCAGGCCGGGAGCAACTAATGAAAAACTGTTTTTT,CASRPGATNEKLFF
TRBJ2-3,.,14,TRBD2,TRBV19,TGTGCCAGTAGTATTAGCGGGGGAGCAGATACGCAGTATTTT,CASSISGGADTQYF